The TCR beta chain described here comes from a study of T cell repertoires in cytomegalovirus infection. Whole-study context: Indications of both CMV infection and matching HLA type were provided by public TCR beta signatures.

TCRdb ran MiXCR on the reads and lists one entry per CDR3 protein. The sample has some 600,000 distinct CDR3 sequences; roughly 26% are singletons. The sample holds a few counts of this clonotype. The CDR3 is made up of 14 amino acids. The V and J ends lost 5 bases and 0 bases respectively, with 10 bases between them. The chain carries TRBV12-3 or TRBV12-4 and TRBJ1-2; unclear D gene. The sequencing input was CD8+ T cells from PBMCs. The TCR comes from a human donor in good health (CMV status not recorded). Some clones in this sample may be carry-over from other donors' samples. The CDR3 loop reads CASSAGPSNYGYTF. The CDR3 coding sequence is TGTGCCAGCAGTGCGGGTCCCTCTAACTATGGCTACACCTTC.